This T cell receptor beta chain was identified in a study of T cells in localized non-small cell lung cancer. Overall study findings and caveats: Uninvolved adjacent lung showed the highest T cell clonality, exceeding tumor. Tumor samples were not multi-region, leaving intratumor heterogeneity unexcluded. Across samples, adjacent lung featured a median around 55 of the top 100 tumor clones.

In the case of this clone: Its antigen is as yet unknown. The sample contains more than one DNA sequence encoding this CDR3.

Some clones are missing from TCRdb's copy, which holds only in-frame ones; the method was immunoSEQ multiplex PCR. This table holds about 11,000 clones, roughly 90% found once. Sequenced material: peripheral blood, taken before any cancer treatment. This TCR was recovered from a male donor at least 60 years old with stage III lung adenocarcinoma.

CDR3 coding DNA: TGCGCCAGCAGCCAACAGACAGATTTCACCGGGGAGCTGTTTTTT. Amino acid sequence: CASSQQTDFTGELFF. The rearrangement links TRBV4-1 to TRBJ2-2; perhaps TRBD1 as D (5 bases). The CDR3 runs 15 residues. Germline V gene data show CDR1 as MGHRA and CDR2 as YSYEKL. The V end was cut by 2 bases, the J end by 4 bases, with 11 bases between.